The clone carrying this TCR beta chain has a single count. This sample stems from a study of T cell responses to AZD1222 COVID-19 vaccine. This CDR3 is 15 amino acids long. V dropped 6 bases and J dropped 1; count of bases not matched to a gene: 8. Germline loops: CDR1 SEHNR, CDR2 FQNEAQ (reference sequence). Sequenced by immunoSEQ multiplex PCR; TCRdb stores in-frame clones only, minus some. The data hold about 77,000 clones, with more than 85% observed a single time. The chain links TRBV7-9 to TRBJ1-1, with 7 nucleotides matching TRBD1. The material sequenced was peripheral blood, taken 28 days after the second AZD1222 dose. The source is an adult who received the AZD1222 COVID-19 vaccine. Here the CDR3 DNA reads TGTGCCAGCAGATTCGACCGGACAGGGAACACTGAAGCTTTCTTT. Protein product: CASRFDRTGNTEAFF. The full variable domain, completed using reference TRBV7-9 and TRBJ1-1, is DTGVSQNPRHKITKRGQNVTFRCDPISEHNRLYWYRQTLGQGPEFLTYFQNEAQLEKSRLLSDRFSAERPKGSFSTLEIQRTEQGDSAMYLCASRFDRTGNTEAFFGQGTRLTVV.